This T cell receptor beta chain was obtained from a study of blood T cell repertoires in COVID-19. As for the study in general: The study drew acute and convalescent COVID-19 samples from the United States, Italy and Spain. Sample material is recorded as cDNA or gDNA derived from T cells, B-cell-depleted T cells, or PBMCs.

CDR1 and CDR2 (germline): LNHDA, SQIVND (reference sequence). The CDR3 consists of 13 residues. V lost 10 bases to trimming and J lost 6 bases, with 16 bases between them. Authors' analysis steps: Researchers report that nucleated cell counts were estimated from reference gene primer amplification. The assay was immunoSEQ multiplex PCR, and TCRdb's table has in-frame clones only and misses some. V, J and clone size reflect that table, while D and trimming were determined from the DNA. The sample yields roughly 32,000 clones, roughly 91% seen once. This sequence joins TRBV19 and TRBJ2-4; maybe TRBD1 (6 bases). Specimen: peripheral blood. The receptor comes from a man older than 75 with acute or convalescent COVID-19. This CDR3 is CATTPRGTNIQYF. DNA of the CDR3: TGTGCCACTACCCCCAGGGGAACAAACATTCAGTACTTC.